This TCR beta chain was found in a study of cytotoxic CD8 clonotypes in ibrutinib-treated CLL (dated by TCRdb to the early 2020s). Study-level background: The cohort was composed of more than ten relapsed/refractory and fewer than 16 treatment-naive patients; IGHV unmutated status was identified in under 18 patients. Responses were partial in some 24 patients and complete in 2; after median around 68 months follow-up, approximately 15 stayed in remission and approximately twelve progressed. The response samples were drawn at a median of 12 months into treatment, with a range of about 6 to 36 months. On average, each sample yielded 270,000 or so productive templates and 80,000 to 95,000 productive rearrangements. Of the approximately 86 participants in the trial, approximately 25 had longitudinal samples available. Cryopreserved peripheral blood mononuclear cells were obtained prior to treatment, at the time of response, and at either disease progression or sustained remission. Every remission and progressive disease sample was obtained while ibrutinib was still being received by the patients. Broad study findings and their caveats: Lymph node repertoires were not examined, and the timing of sampling was not matched between patients in sustained remission and those whose disease progressed. At baseline, clonality was higher than in age-matched healthy donors and showed a strong correlation with circulating CD8+ T-cell counts. At ibrutinib response clonality went up, during sustained remission it held steady, and at progression it dropped back toward baseline. Public clonotypes were rare and either shrank or stayed stable during treatment, and the rise in clonality at ibrutinib response reflected expansion of private clonotypes.

The CDR3 goes from the cysteine to the phenylalanine over 14 residues. Only the CDR3 region is kept as DNA, spanning 42 bases read in frame from base 1. For this chain, trimming is 4 bases at the V end and 5 bases at the J end, and the number of junction bases without a gene match is 2. Looking up the germline V gene (reference sequence) yields CDR1 LNHDA and CDR2 SQIVND. As to this clone: Its antigen target is currently unknown. Within one base of it there is no much larger clone, and no base qualities were kept.

The sample's time point label, decoded: approximately 25 months on ibrutinib. For TCR beta library preparation, roughly 2.1 micrograms of genomic DNA was extracted from cryopreserved PBMCs. Longitudinal blood samples from CLL patients on ibrutinib monotherapy underwent high-throughput TCR beta sequencing. The patients were enrolled in a single-center, open-label phase 2 trial of ibrutinib monotherapy. Each clonotype received, on average, 10x coverage in deep resolution sequencing performed on a MiSeq, where the target depth lay between 1 in 1 million and 1 in 200,000 T cells. The immunoSEQ hsTCRB Kit was used to generate the TCR beta libraries. The paper's data handling went like this. Data were analyzed with ImmunoSEQ Data Assistant and ImmunoSEQ Analyzer, with V, D and J genes assigned per IMGT definitions. Clonality, which ranges from 0 to 1, was calculated as one minus the normalized Shannon entropy of productive rearrangement frequencies. Public clonotype analysis was restricted to overrepresented clonotypes comprising at least 0.05% of each patient's repertoire. About 13 age-matched healthy donor repertoires from immuneACCESS were used as controls for clonality. The source is immuneACCESS, and TCRdb retained only in-frame sequences with V and J called. Part of the clones is not carried over; for the studies checked, unresolved V genes explain less than half of this, and the remainder is unexplained. V, J and clone size derive from that table, while D and trimming were established from the DNA sequence. A total of approximately 150,000 clones appear in this sample, 84% of them only once. Of the sample, about 4.3% falls within the top ten clones.

This TCR came from a human donor with chronic lymphocytic leukemia. The sample consisted of PBMCs, taken after 24 months of ibrutinib treatment. The chain links TRBV19 with TRBJ1-6, and TRBD1 aligns with 7 junction nucleotides. The base sequence is TGTGCCAGTAGTACGGGACAGAATAATTCACCCCTCCACTTT. It specifies CASSTGQNNSPLHF.